A single TCR beta chain is shown here with its context. The antigen is unknown. This entry belongs to a study of PD-L1 blockade in urothelial cancer. Background on the study: As for prior chemotherapy regimens, patients had received 0 to 3. When blood samples were assessed, the median T cell count was about 140,000. Study-level points and caveats: A pretreatment blood TCR clonality that fell below the median predicted better progression-free and overall survival.

Time point indicated: peripheral blood 6 weeks after treatment start. The junction had 14 bases not matched to a gene; V was cut back by 0 bases and J by 6 bases. Germline V gene data show CDR1 as SGHRS and CDR2 as YFSETQ. The CDR3 runs 18 residues. The repertoire was sequenced with immunoSEQ multiplex PCR; TCRdb's copy has only in-frame clones and lacks some. The table lists around 110,000 clones, around 89% of them singletons. This receptor was identified in a man aged 55 to 70 with urothelial cancer. This chain connects TRBV5-1 to TRBJ1-3; 8 nucleotides match TRBD1. The starting material was PBMCs, obtained around atezolizumab (anti-PD-L1) treatment. CDR3 DNA: TGCGCCAGCAGCTTGGCCTCCGCAGGGGGCGCGGGTTCAAACACCATATATTTT. This translates into CASSLASAGGAGSNTIYF.